The following is a TCR beta chain sequence with its context. Its antigen remains unknown. This sample was included in a study of radiation and T cells in renal cell carcinoma. Study conclusions and caveats: In blood, top tumor clones expanded by 2 weeks, shrinking by 4.

The protocol was immunoSEQ multiplex PCR, while the TCRdb copy is restricted to in-frame clones and leaves out a portion. Of fewer than 200,000 clones in the sample, about 85% were seen once. Time point noted: blood 4 weeks post-SBRT, at nephrectomy. Specified treatment: 15 Gy SBRT to primary tumor, nephrectomy 4 weeks later. Radiation-treated patients gave blood at baseline, week 2 and week 4. This renal cell carcinoma was of the clear cell type. Trimming took 2 bases from V and 7 from J; bases not matched to a gene: 6. The germline V gene encodes CDR1 LNHDA and CDR2 SQIVND (reference sequence). The CDR3 is 15 amino acids.

This rearrangement joins TRBV19 to TRBJ1-4; TRBD1 agrees at 8 bases. The sample in question was blood, obtained from a patient whose treatment included radiotherapy and nephrectomy. This receptor was obtained from a woman between 50 and 59 years old with renal cell carcinoma. The CDR3 sequence is CASSIIRQGAEKLFF. The CDR3 DNA sequence: TGTGCCAGTAGTATAATCCGGCAGGGGGCTGAAAAACTGTTTTTT. The full variable domain, rest sourced from reference TRBV19 and TRBJ1-4, is DGGITQSPKYLFRKEGQNVTLSCEQNLNHDAMYWYRQDPGQGLRLIYYSQIVNDFQKGDIAEGYSVSREKKESFPLTVTSAQKNPTAFYLCASSIIRQGAEKLFFGSGTQLSVL.